This T cell receptor beta chain derives from a study of response to subunit inactivated influenza vaccine. As to this clonotype: An end of the junction does not agree with germline; a read error may underlie this.

Germline V CDR1 and CDR2: MRHNA, SNTAGT. The CDR3 is 12 amino acids. Via MiXCR, TCRdb re-called the RT-PCR reads, giving one row per CDR3 protein. The data show a few hundred thousand distinct CDR3 sequences, about 15% seen once. This clonotype originated in a man in his fifties who received an inactivated influenza vaccine. This chain connects TRBV6-4 to TRBJ2-2; TRBD1 aligns across 10 bases. The specimen comprised PBMCs from blood, sampled 12 days after vaccination. CDR3 amino acids: CASSPGQGGLFF. CDR3 in DNA: TGTGCCAGCAGCCCCGGACAGGGGGGGCTGTTTTTT.